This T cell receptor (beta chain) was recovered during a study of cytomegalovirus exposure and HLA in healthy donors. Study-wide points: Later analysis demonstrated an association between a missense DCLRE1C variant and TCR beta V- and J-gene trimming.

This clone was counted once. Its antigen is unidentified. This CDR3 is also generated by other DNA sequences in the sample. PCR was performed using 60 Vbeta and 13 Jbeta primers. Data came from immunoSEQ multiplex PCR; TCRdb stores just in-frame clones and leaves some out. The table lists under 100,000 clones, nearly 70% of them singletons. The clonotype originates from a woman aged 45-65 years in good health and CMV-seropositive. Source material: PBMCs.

The CDR3, as DNA: TGTGCCAGCAGTCTCCGGGGGTACAATGAGCAGTTCTTC. As protein: CASSLRGYNEQFF. V gene TRBV27 combines with J gene TRBJ2-1; possible D gene TRBD2, 6 bases. With 5 bases removed from V and 4 bases from J, the gap between germline ends came to 9 bases. The germline V gene encodes CDR1 MNHEY and CDR2 SMNVEV (reference sequence). The CDR3 is made up of 13 amino acids.